This T cell receptor (beta chain) was sequenced in a study of OX40 agonist ivuxolimab in advanced cancers. Background on the study: Patients' therapy was ivuxolimab, an antibody that acts as an agonist of OX40 (CD134).

This clone has a single count. Patients had blood sampled at baseline and again on cycle 4 day 1 and cycle 7 day 1. This CDR3 is 19 amino acids long. After removal of 4 bases from V and 1 base from J, the junction contained 9 bases not matched to a gene. Germline-derived CDR1 and CDR2 are SGHRS and YFSETQ. Clones were sequenced by immunoSEQ multiplex PCR, and TCRdb holds only the in-frame ones, with some missing. The table lists over 65,000 clones, approximately 80% of them singletons, with around 0.49% in the top ten. This material consisted of CD4+ or CD8+ T cells sorted from blood, taken in a trial of the OX40 agonist ivuxolimab. The chain employs TRBV5-1 and TRBJ2-2, with 14 bases identical to TRBD2. The sequence was collected from an adult with an advanced solid tumor such as melanoma, head and neck, liver or kidney cancer. CDR3 DNA sequence: TGCGCCAGCAGCCGATATGGGACTAGCGGGAGTCGGAACACCGGGGAGCTGTTTTTT. Translating gives CASSRYGTSGSRNTGELFF.